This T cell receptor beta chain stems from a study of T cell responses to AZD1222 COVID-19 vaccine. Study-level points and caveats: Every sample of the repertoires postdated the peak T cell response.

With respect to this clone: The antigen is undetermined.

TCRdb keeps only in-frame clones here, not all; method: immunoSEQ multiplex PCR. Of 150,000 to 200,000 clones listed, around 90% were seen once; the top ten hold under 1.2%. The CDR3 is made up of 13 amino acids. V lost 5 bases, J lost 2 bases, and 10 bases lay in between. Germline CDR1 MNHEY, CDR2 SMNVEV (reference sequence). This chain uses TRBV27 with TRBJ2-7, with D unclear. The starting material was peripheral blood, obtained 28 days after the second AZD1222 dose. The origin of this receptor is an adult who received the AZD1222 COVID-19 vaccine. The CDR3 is CASSPGLAYEQYF. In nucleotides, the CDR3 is TGTGCCAGCAGTCCGGGCCTTGCCTACGAGCAGTACTTC.